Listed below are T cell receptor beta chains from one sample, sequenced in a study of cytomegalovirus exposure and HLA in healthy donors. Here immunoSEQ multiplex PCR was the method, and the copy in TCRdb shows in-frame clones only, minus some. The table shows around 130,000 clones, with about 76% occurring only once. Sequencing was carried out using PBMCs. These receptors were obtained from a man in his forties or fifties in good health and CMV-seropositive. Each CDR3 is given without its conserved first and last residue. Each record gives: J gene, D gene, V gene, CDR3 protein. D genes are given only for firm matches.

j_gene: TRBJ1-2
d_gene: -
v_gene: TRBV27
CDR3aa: ASSQGQQYGYT

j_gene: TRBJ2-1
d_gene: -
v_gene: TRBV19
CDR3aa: ATNREQGYNEQF

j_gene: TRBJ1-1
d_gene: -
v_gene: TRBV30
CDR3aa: AWRWRGAEAF

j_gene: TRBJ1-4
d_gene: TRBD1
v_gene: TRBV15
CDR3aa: ATSRAGQGNEKLF

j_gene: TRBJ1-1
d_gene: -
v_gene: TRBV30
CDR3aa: AWSIGGNTEAF

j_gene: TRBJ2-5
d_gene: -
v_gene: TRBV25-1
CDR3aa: ASSSGTNVRETQY

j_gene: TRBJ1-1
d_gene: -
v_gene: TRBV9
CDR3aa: ASSADTRSEAF

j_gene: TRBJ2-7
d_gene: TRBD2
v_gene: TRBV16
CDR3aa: ASSQSLAGAVEQY

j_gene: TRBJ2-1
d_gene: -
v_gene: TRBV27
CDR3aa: ASKDGQLSYNEQF

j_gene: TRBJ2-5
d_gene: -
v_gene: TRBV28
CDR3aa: ASCRRHQETQY

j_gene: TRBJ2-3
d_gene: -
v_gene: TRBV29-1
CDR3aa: SASGLQGKPDTQY

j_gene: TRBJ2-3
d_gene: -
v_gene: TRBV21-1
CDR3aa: ASSKDGTVYTDTQY

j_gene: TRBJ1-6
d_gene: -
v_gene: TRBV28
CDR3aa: ASSFISPPLH

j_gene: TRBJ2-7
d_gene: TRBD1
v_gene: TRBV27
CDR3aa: ASSPHPGTGSYEQY

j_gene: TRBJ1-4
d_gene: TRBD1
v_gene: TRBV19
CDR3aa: ASSPLQGLGNEKLF

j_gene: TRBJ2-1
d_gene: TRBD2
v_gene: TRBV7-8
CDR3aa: ASSFILAVSNEQF

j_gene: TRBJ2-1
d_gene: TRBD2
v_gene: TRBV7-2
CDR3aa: ASSLGGFYNEQF

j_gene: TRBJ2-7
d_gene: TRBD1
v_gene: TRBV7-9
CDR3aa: ASSSTHRDRGHEQY

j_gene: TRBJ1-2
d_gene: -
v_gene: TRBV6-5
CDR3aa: ASSYGQTTGGGYT

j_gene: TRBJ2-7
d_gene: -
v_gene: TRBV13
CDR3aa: ASSPEGISYEQY

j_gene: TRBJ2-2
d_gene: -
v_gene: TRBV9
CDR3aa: ASSVVPETGELF

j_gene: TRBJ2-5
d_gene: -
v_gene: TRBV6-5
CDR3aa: ASSSRGETQY

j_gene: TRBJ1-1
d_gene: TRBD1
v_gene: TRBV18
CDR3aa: ASSLPYRGTEAF

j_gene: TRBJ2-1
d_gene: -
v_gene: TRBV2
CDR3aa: ASSPYNEQF

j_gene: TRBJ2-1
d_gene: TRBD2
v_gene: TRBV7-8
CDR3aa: ASSLAQTSGSFYEQF

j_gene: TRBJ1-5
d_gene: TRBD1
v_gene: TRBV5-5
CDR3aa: ASSLLILATGVNQPQH

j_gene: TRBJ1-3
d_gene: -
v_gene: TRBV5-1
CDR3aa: ASRSGHRLSGNTIY

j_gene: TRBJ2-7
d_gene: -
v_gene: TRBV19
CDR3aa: ASTPGGSGEQY

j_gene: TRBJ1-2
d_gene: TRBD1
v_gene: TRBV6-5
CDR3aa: ASSYSPGGVGYT

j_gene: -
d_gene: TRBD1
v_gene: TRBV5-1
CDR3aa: ASSASSEGQGSYEQY

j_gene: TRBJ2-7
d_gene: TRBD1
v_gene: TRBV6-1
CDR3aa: ASSITQGSYEQY

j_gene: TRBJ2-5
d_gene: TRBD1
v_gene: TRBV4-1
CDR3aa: ASSPSPDRRRPQETQY

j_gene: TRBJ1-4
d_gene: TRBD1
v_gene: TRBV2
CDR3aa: ASSPTGGFGEKLF

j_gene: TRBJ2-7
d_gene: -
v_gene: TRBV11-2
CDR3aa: ASSLEGRGRSYEQY

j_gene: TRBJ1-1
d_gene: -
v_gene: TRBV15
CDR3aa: ATREGNTEAF

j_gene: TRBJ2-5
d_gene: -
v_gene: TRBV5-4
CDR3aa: ASRTWGGDGGRGGQETQY

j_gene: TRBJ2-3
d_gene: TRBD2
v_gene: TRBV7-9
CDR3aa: ASSLQGPKGLDPSQY

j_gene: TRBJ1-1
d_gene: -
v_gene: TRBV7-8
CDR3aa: ASRFGTEAF

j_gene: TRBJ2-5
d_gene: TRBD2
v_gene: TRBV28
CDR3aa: ASSLSLEGGETQY

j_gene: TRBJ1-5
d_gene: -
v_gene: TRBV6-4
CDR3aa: ASVGAVRAGNQPQH

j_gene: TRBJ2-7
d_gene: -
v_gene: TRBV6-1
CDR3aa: ASSESSEQY

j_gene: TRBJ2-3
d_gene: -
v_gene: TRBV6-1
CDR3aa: ASSEALGPRGAPDTQY

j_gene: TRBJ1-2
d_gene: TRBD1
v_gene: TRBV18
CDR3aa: ASSPTGEVYGYT

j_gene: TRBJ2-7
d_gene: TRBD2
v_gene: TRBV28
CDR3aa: ASSLTGGSYEQY

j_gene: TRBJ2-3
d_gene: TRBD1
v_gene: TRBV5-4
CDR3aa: ASRDRGRGTDTQY

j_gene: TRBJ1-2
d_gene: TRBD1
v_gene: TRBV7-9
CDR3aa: ASSSRTGEHGYT

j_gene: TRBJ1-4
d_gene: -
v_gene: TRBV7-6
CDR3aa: ASSLGRVNEKLF

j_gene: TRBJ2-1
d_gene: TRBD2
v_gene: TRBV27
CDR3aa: ASSLLAGSAGEQF

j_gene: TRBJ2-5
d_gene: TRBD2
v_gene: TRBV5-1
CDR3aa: ASSLGGDYAQETQY

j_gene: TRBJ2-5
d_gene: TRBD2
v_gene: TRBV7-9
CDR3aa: ASSLGTSAQETQY

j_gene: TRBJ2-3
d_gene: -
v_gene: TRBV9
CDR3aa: ASSPEDRITDTQY

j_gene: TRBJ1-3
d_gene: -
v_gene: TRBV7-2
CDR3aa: ASSRDRNSGNTIY

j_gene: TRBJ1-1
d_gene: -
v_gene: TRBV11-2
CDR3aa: ASSFPGNTEAF

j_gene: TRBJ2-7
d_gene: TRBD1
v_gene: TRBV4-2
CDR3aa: ASSQAPGTGDDEQY

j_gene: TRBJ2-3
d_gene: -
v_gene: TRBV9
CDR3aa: ASSGGRGRNTQY

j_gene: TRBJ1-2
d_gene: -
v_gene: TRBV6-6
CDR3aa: ASSRQVYGYT